Below, 32 T cell receptor beta chains from the same sample are listed, as sequenced in a study of blood T cell repertoires in COVID-19. Assay: immunoSEQ multiplex PCR; the TCRdb copy retains only in-frame clones and omits some. The data show 55,000 to 90,000 clones, about four fifths seen once. The sequencing input was peripheral blood. The receptors derive from a woman in her sixties with acute or convalescent COVID-19.

This chain uses TRBV6-5 with TRBJ1-5; 8 bases agree with TRBD1. The J segment lost 5 bases and the V segment lost 7 bases, leaving 4 bases of the junction unmatched. Germline V gene lookup returns CDR1 MNHEY and CDR2 SVGAGI. The length of the CDR3 is 13 residues. DNA for the CDR3: TGTGCCAGCAAAAAACAGGGGGATCAGCCCCAGCATTTT. This translates into CASKKQGDQPQHF.

The CDR3 bases are TGCGCCAGCAGCCAGGTCAATGAGCAGTTCTTC. It is translated as CASSQVNEQFF. The chain has TRBV5-1 and TRBJ2-1; the D is unclear. The CDR3 has 11 amino acids. Trimming took off 4 bases at V and 6 bases at J, with 5 bases between the two ends. CDR1 SGHRS and CDR2 YFSETQ come from the germline V gene.

The chain employs TRBV7-3 and TRBJ2-3, with 9 bases identical to TRBD1. V lost 5 bases, J lost 3 bases, and 6 bases stayed unmatched. The CDR3 is 15 residues long. From germline, CDR1 is SGHTA and CDR2 FQGTGA. As DNA, the CDR3 is TGTGCCAGCAGCCTAGGACAGGGGAGGACAGATACGCAGTATTTT. Translating gives CASSLGQGRTDTQYF. The full variable domain, with the rest looked up from reference TRBV7-3 and TRBJ2-3, is GAGVSQTPSNKVTEKGKYVELRCDPISGHTALYWYRQSLGQGPEFLIYFQGTGAADDSGLPNDRFFAVRPEGSVSTLKIQRTERGDSAVYLCASSLGQGRTDTQYFGPGTRLTVL.

The J gene is TRBJ1-1, the V gene TRBV30; D uncertain. Germline V gives CDR1 GTSNPN, CDR2 SVGIG (reference sequence). CDR3 length: 13 amino acids. V lost 2 bases to trimming and J lost 1 base, with 8 bases between them. The CDR3 coding sequence is TGTGCCTGGAGTATCCTAGCGAACACTGAAGCTTTCTTT. Its protein is CAWSILANTEAFF.

The V and J genes are TRBV2 and TRBJ2-1; 8 bases line up with TRBD2. The junction had 10 bases not matched to a gene; V was cut back by 8 bases and J by 7 bases. This CDR3 has 14 residues. Germline CDR1 is SNHLY and CDR2 is FYNNEI. In DNA form, the CDR3 reads TGTGCCAGCCCGCGGGGGGACCTCTGGAATGAGCAGTTCTTC. This codes for CASPRGDLWNEQFF. Using reference TRBV2 and TRBJ2-1 for the parts outside the CDR3, the full variable domain is EPEVTQTPSHQVTQMGQEVILRCVPISNHLYFYWYRQILGQKVEFLVSFYNNEISEKSEIFDDQFSVERPDGSNFTLKIRSTKLEDSAMYFCASPRGDLWNEQFFGPGTRLTVL.

CDR3 sequence (DNA): TGTGCCAGCAGCTTTGGACAGGGACTCTCTGGAAACACCATATATTTT. Translating it yields CASSFGQGLSGNTIYF. The chain recombines TRBV7-3 with TRBJ1-3; TRBD1 aligns across 8 bases. The CDR3 is 16 amino acids. Per germline, CDR1 SGHTA and CDR2 FQGTGA. V dropped 3 bases and J dropped 0; count of bases not matched to a gene: 4.

This clone was recorded only once. The chain couples TRBV3-1 (or the pseudogene TRBV3-2) to TRBJ2-1, with TRBD2 identical over 11 bases. The germline V gene encodes CDR1 LGHDT and CDR2 YNNKEL (reference sequence). CDR3 length: 17 amino acids. The V and J ends lost 0 bases and 4 bases, in that order; junction bases with no gene match: 5. The CDR3 is CASSQETSGGYYNEQFF. CDR3 nucleotides: TGTGCCAGCAGCCAAGAAACTAGCGGGGGTTATTACAATGAGCAGTTCTTC.

This clone was seen once. V gene TRBV18 combines with J gene TRBJ1-1, with no clear D. Germline CDR1 is KGHSH and CDR2 is LQKENI. V was pared by 3 bases and J by 4 bases, with 15 bases between. The CDR3 has 15 residues. CDR3 loop: CASSPTRQVATEAFF. The CDR3 DNA reads as TGTGCCAGCTCACCGACACGTCAAGTGGCCACTGAAGCTTTCTTT.

This clone is a singleton in its sample. This chain connects TRBV19 to TRBJ1-1, with D maybe TRBD1 (6 bases). The CDR3 contains 14 residues. The V and J ends lost 7 bases and 3 bases respectively, with 15 bases between them. Germline V CDR1 and CDR2: LNHDA, SQIVND (reference sequence). The CDR3 sequence is CASKEGGQHTEAFF. The CDR3 bases are TGTGCCAGTAAGGAGGGGGGGCAACACACTGAAGCTTTCTTT.

The chain joins TRBV24-1 to TRBJ1-2; possible D gene TRBD1, 5 bases. This CDR3 comprises 14 residues. The V end was cut by 2 bases, the J end by 5 bases, with 11 bases between. The germline V gene encodes CDR1 KGHDR and CDR2 SFDVKD. CDR3 sequence (DNA): TGTGCCACCAGTGATTCGGGACTCCTTTATGGCTACACCTTC. It yields the protein CATSDSGLLYGYTF.

The chain recombines TRBV6-5 with TRBJ1-1; weak D call: TRBD1 (5 bases). Germline V CDR1 and CDR2: MNHEY, SVGAGI. V lost 5 bases, J lost 5 bases, and 15 bases lay in between. CDR3 length: 14 amino acids. CDR3 loop: CASSKTADGTEAFF. In DNA form, the CDR3 reads TGTGCCAGCAGTAAGACAGCCGACGGGACTGAAGCTTTCTTT.

J is TRBJ1-6 and V is TRBV30; 10 bases map to TRBD1. After removal of 2 bases from V and 10 bases from J, the junction contained 8 bases not matched to a gene. CDR1 and CDR2 (germline): GTSNPN, SVGIG (reference sequence). The CDR3 is 15 amino acids. In DNA, the CDR3 is TGTGCCTGGAGTACAACGGGACAGGGGCGATCACCCCTCCACTTT. It encodes CAWSTTGQGRSPLHF.

The V call is TRBV6-5, the J call TRBJ1-1; no clear D. This CDR3 has 13 amino acids. Germline V gene lookup returns CDR1 MNHEY and CDR2 SVGAGI. V was pared by 5 bases and J by 1 base, with 8 bases between. DNA of the CDR3: TGTGCCAGCAGTCCCCCAGGGAACACTGAAGCTTTCTTT. Translated: CASSPPGNTEAFF.

The V and J genes are TRBV18 and TRBJ2-7; 10 bases are shared with TRBD1. V dropped 4 bases and J dropped 4; count of bases not matched to a gene: 10. Germline V CDR1 and CDR2: KGHSH, LQKENI. The CDR3 spans 16 residues. The CDR3 nucleotides are TGTGCCAGCTCACAGACCGGGACAGGGGTCAGGTACGAGCAGTACTTC. Its protein is CASSQTGTGVRYEQYF.

This clone was recorded a few times. The V call is TRBV30, the J call TRBJ2-7, with 7 bases aligning to TRBD2. From germline, CDR1 is GTSNPN and CDR2 SVGIG (reference sequence). Unmatched junction bases numbered 4, after V lost 3 bases and J lost 2 bases. This CDR3 comprises 13 residues. CDR3 coding DNA: TGTGCCTGGAGCAAAGGACTAGCCTACGAGCAGTACTTC. This translates into CAWSKGLAYEQYF. The whole variable domain, filled in from reference TRBV30 and TRBJ2-7, reads SQTIHQWPATLVQPVGSPLSLECTVEGTSNPNLYWYRQAAGRGLQLLFYSVGIGQISSEVPQNLSASRPQDRQFILSSKKLLLSDSGFYLCAWSKGLAYEQYFGPGTRLTVT.

The J gene is TRBJ1-5, the V gene TRBV2; D is unclear. V was cut by 0 bases and J by 11 bases, with 11 bases left in between. This CDR3 contains 13 residues. The germline CDR1 and CDR2 sequences are SNHLY and FYNNEI. Here the CDR3 reads CASSEANLSAQHF. In DNA, the CDR3 is TGTGCCAGCAGTGAAGCGAACCTCTCAGCCCAGCATTTT.

The rearrangement links TRBV30 to TRBJ2-2; D uncertain. Trimming cost V 0 bases and J 4 bases, with 9 bases left between them. This CDR3 comprises 14 residues. CDR1 and CDR2 (germline): GTSNPN, SVGIG (reference sequence). CDR3 nucleotide sequence: TGTGCCTGGAGTGTGAGGCAGTCCACCGGGGAGCTGTTTTTT. It codes for CAWSVRQSTGELFF.

This sequence joins TRBV19 and TRBJ2-7, with TRBD1 matching 10 bases. Per the germline V gene, CDR1 is LNHDA and CDR2 is SQIVND (reference sequence). This CDR3 comprises 15 residues. Trimming removed 6 bases from V and 1 base from J; junction bases left unmatched: 6. Written as DNA, the CDR3 is TGTGCCAGTAGAGAGACAGGGGGCGCTTCCTACGAGCAGTACTTC. Its translation is CASRETGGASYEQYF.

This chain connects TRBV24-1 to TRBJ1-5; D is unresolved. The length of the CDR3 is 15 residues. V lost 8 bases and J lost 2, with 15 bases in between. In germline, CDR1 is KGHDR, CDR2 SFDVKD. CDR3 sequence (DNA): TGTGCCACCAACCTCATCGCCATAGGCAATCAGCCCCAGCATTTT. As protein: CATNLIAIGNQPQHF.

The chain couples TRBV7-9 to TRBJ1-6, with D tentatively TRBD1 (6 bases). Germline values: CDR1 SEHNR, CDR2 FQNEAQ (reference sequence). The length of the CDR3 is 17 residues. The V and J ends lost 5 bases and 4 bases respectively, with 18 bases between them. The CDR3 DNA follows: TGTGCCAGCAGCGGCTCTAGCGGGACACTTTATAATTCACCCCTCCACTTT. It specifies CASSGSSGTLYNSPLHF. Looking up the rest from reference TRBV7-9 and TRBJ1-6 gives the full variable domain: DTGVSQNPRHKITKRGQNVTFRCDPISEHNRLYWYRQTLGQGPEFLTYFQNEAQLEKSRLLSDRFSAERPKGSFSTLEIQRTEQGDSAMYLCASSGSSGTLYNSPLHFGNGTRLTVT.

The genes are TRBV10-3 and TRBJ2-3; TRBD1 agrees at 10 bases. V trimming: 0 bases; J trimming: 3 bases; junction bases outside the gene matches: 3. This CDR3 spans 16 amino acids. Per the germline V gene, CDR1 is ENHRY and CDR2 is SYGVKD. The CDR3 DNA follows: TGTGCCATCAGTGAGTCTGGACAGGGGGTTACAGATACGCAGTATTTT. Amino acids: CAISESGQGVTDTQYF.

The gene calls are TRBV3-1 (or the pseudogene TRBV3-2) and TRBJ2-5; maybe TRBD2 (7 bases). Trimming pared 8 bases from V and 5 bases from J, leaving 15 bases between. Germline CDR1 is LGHDT and CDR2 is YNNKEL (reference sequence). CDR3 length: 13 amino acids. The CDR3 reads CASAWGGPETQYF. DNA for the CDR3: TGTGCCAGCGCCTGGGGGGGCCCGGAGACCCAGTACTTC.

The chain joins TRBV5-6 to TRBJ1-1; maybe TRBD1 (6 bases). Trimming stripped 4 bases from V and 5 bases from J, with 12 bases between. The germline V gene encodes CDR1 SGHDT and CDR2 YYEEEE. The CDR3 spans 13 residues. The CDR3 DNA reads as TGTGCCAGCAGCCCCGGGGGGCCAACTGAAGCTTTCTTT. Protein: CASSPGGPTEAFF.

This chain connects TRBV6-5 to TRBJ1-2, with D hard to call. Trimming shortened V by 4 bases and J by 5 bases, and 5 bases separated the two germline ends. The V gene's germline CDR1 is MNHEY and CDR2 SVGAGI. The CDR3 has 11 amino acids. The CDR3 reads CASSSNYGYTF. Here the CDR3 DNA reads TGTGCCAGCAGTTCCAATTATGGCTACACCTTC.

The chain carries TRBV5-6 and TRBJ2-5, with TRBD1 identical over 8 bases. The CDR3 is 16 residues long. V dropped 3 bases and J dropped 4; count of bases not matched to a gene: 11. Looked up from germline, CDR1 is SGHDT and CDR2 is YYEEEE. The CDR3 sequence: CASSSDRGLGGETQYF. CDR3 nucleotide sequence: TGTGCCAGCAGCTCCGACAGGGGATTGGGAGGAGAGACCCAGTACTTC. The complete variable domain, with remaining parts taken from reference TRBV5-6 and TRBJ2-5, reads DAGVTQSPTHLIKTRGQQVTLRCSPKSGHDTVSWYQQALGQGPQFIFQYYEEEERQRGNFPDRFSGHQFPNYSSELNVNALLLGDSALYLCASSSDRGLGGETQYFGPGTRLLVL.

This clone showed up just a few times. The gene calls are TRBV6-6 and TRBJ1-4; no clear D. Germline CDR1 is MNHNY and CDR2 is SVGAGI (reference sequence). The V end lost 6 bases, the J end lost 8 bases, and 16 bases lay between the germline ends. The CDR3 runs 14 residues. This CDR3 is CASSDRAGGEKLFF. The CDR3 DNA reads TGTGCCAGCAGCGATCGCGCGGGTGGGGAAAAACTGTTTTTT.

This chain links TRBV2 with TRBJ1-5, with D uncertain. V gave up 1 base and J gave up 0 bases, with 10 bases separating them. Germline CDR1 reads SNHLY; CDR2 reads FYNNEI. CDR3 length: 16 residues. The CDR3 region has the DNA TGTGCCAGCAGTGAAGGTTCAGGCCATAGCAATCAGCCCCAGCATTTT. Amino acids: CASSEGSGHSNQPQHF.

The CDR3 DNA sequence: TGTGCCAGCAATCGGGGGGCTCTGAACACTGAAGCTTTCTTT. It translates to CASNRGALNTEAFF. The V and J genes are TRBV2 and TRBJ1-1; the D gene is possibly TRBD1 (6 bases). Trimming left V 7 bases short and J 0 bases short, with 12 bases between. Germline V lookup: CDR1 SNHLY, CDR2 FYNNEI. The CDR3 totals 14 residues.

The J gene is TRBJ2-1, the V gene TRBV6-2 or TRBV6-3, with TRBD2 matching over 10 bases. The ends lost 3 bases at V and 6 bases at J; junction bases unmatched: 5. This CDR3 is 15 amino acids long. Germline CDR1 and CDR2: MNHEY and SVGEGT. The CDR3 protein is CASSYSSGGANEQFF. CDR3 sequence (DNA): TGTGCCAGCAGTTATTCTAGCGGGGGTGCCAATGAGCAGTTCTTC.

The rearrangement uses TRBV5-4 and TRBJ1-1, with D perhaps TRBD1 (6 bases). Per the germline V gene, CDR1 is SGHNT and CDR2 is YYREEE (reference sequence). The CDR3 has 13 amino acids. V lost 4 bases, J lost 1 base, and 8 bases lay in between. Here the CDR3 DNA reads TGTGCCAGCAGCGTGACAGGGAACACTGAAGCTTTCTTT. Protein sequence: CASSVTGNTEAFF. Filled out from reference TRBV5-4 and TRBJ1-1, the complete variable domain reads ETGVTQSPTHLIKTRGQQVTLRCSSQSGHNTVSWYQQALGQGPQFIFQYYREEENGRGNFPPRFSGLQFPNYSSELNVNALELDDSALYLCASSVTGNTEAFFGQGTRLTVV.

The chain combines TRBV5-8 with TRBJ1-3; perhaps TRBD1 as D (6 bases). V dropped 5 bases and J dropped 0 bases, with 12 bases sitting between them. The CDR3 is 15 amino acids. Germline assignment: CDR1 SGHTS and CDR2 YDEGEE. CDR3 sequence (DNA): TGTGCCAGCAGACCCAGGACAGCCTCTGGAAACACCATATATTTT. Residues: CASRPRTASGNTIYF.

This clone has more than one count but fewer than ten. The V gene is TRBV29-1, the J gene TRBJ2-1; TRBD1 agrees at 9 bases. The CDR3 is made up of 14 amino acids. V was pared by 4 bases and J by 4 bases, with 5 bases of the junction left unmatched. Germline CDR1 reads SQVTM; CDR2 reads ANQGSEA. Here the CDR3 reads CSVAMGTGYNEQFF. The CDR3 DNA reads as TGCAGCGTTGCTATGGGGACAGGGTACAATGAGCAGTTCTTC.